These 19 T cell receptor beta chains were all obtained from the same sample, sequenced in a study of cytomegalovirus exposure and HLA in healthy donors. It was with 60 Vbeta and 13 Jbeta primers that the PCR ran. The repertoire was sequenced with immunoSEQ multiplex PCR; TCRdb's copy has only in-frame clones and lacks some. The profile shows about 190,000 clones, roughly four fifths of them singletons. Source material: PBMCs. Every receptor here comes from a woman in her 30s in good health and CMV-seropositive.

This chain uses TRBV28 with TRBJ2-3; TRBD2 matches at 10 bases. Germline assignment: CDR1 MDHEN and CDR2 SYDVKM. CDR3 length: 16 amino acids. V gave up 5 bases and J gave up 5 bases; unmatched junction bases: 10. The CDR3 spells CASSTTPGLAKDTQYF. DNA of the CDR3: TGTGCCAGCAGTACGACCCCGGGACTAGCGAAAGATACGCAGTATTTT.

This clone was detected only a few times. This chain links TRBV4-1 with TRBJ2-1; D is uncertain. This CDR3 has 15 residues. From germline, CDR1 is MGHRA and CDR2 YSYEKL. With 1 base removed from V and 7 bases from J, the gap between germline ends came to 14 bases. The CDR3 protein is CASSQAVRVENEQFF. Here the CDR3 DNA reads TGCGCCAGCAGCCAAGCAGTCCGGGTGGAGAATGAGCAGTTCTTC.

The chain has TRBV28 and TRBJ2-7; 8 nucleotides agree with TRBD2. V shed 8 bases, J shed 2 bases, and the junction held 17 bases outside the gene matches. The CDR3 extends over 17 amino acids. Germline CDR1 and CDR2: MDHEN and SYDVKM. CDR3 coding DNA: TGTGCCAGCCGGGGCGGCGCCTCAACGGGAGGGCCCTACGAGCAGTACTTC. Protein sequence: CASRGGASTGGPYEQYF.

This rearrangement joins TRBV18 to TRBJ2-7, with 10 bases aligning to TRBD2. The CDR3 is 16 residues long. Germline V CDR1 and CDR2: KGHSH, LQKENI. V lost 1 base and J lost 2; bases outside the gene matches: 5. The CDR3 loop reads CASSPRLAGVTYEQYF. The DNA for the CDR3 is TGTGCCAGCTCACCACGGCTAGCGGGAGTCACCTACGAGCAGTACTTC.

The chain combines TRBV7-8 with TRBJ2-1; 7 positions agree with TRBD2. V gave up 4 bases and J gave up 2 bases; unmatched junction bases: 8. The germline gives CDR1 SGHVS, CDR2 FQNEAQ. The CDR3 consists of 16 residues. Here the CDR3 reads CASSSVLASTYNEQFF. The DNA for the CDR3 is TGTGCCAGCAGCTCCGTACTAGCGTCCACCTACAATGAGCAGTTCTTC.

The chain combines TRBV27 with TRBJ1-4; possible D gene TRBD1, 6 bases. Germline loops: CDR1 MNHEY, CDR2 SMNVEV (reference sequence). The length of the CDR3 is 14 residues. V was trimmed by 5 bases and J by 8 bases, leaving 15 bases between them. The CDR3 sequence: CASSPQGAGEKLFF. DNA of the CDR3: TGTGCCAGCAGTCCACAGGGAGCGGGGGAAAAACTGTTTTTT.

CDR3: CASSRIGTSGTYEQYF. The DNA of the CDR3 is TGTGCCAGCAGTCGCATAGGGACTAGCGGTACCTACGAGCAGTACTTC. This chain connects TRBV28 to TRBJ2-5; 11 nucleotides agree with TRBD2. Judging by the DNA end, TRBJ2-7 fits better; the J call may be wrong. CDR3 length: 16 amino acids. Germline loops: CDR1 MDHEN, CDR2 SYDVKM.

The chain uses TRBV1 and TRBJ1-1; the D call TRBD1 from the table was never checked on the DNA. TRBV1 is designated a pseudogene. CDR3 length equals 16 residues. CDR3 protein: CTSSQDPGTGLTEAFF. The CDR3 nucleotides read TGCACCAGCAGCCAAGATCCCGGCACAGGGCTCACTGAAGCTTTCTTT.

The rearrangement uses TRBV15 and TRBJ2-2; 10 bases fit TRBD2. The CDR3 contains 15 residues. The germline V gene encodes CDR1 LNHNV and CDR2 YYDKDF (reference sequence). The trim removed 6 bases at V and 2 bases at J, leaving 3 bases unmatched. As DNA, the CDR3 is TGTGCCACCAGGAGGACTAGCGGTAACACCGGGGAGCTGTTTTTT. Translated, it gives CATRRTSGNTGELFF.

The genes are TRBV4-1 and TRBJ2-2; TRBD1 agrees at 7 bases. V was clipped by 5 bases and J by 5 bases; unmatched bases: 5. Germline V CDR1 and CDR2: MGHRA, YSYEKL. The CDR3 has 14 residues. CDR3 loop: CASSVGQATGELFF. The CDR3 DNA reads as TGCGCCAGCAGCGTAGGACAGGCAACCGGGGAGCTGTTTTTT.

The chain couples TRBV15 to TRBJ2-1; 8 bases agree with TRBD1. V was clipped by 1 base and J by 2 bases; unmatched bases: 7. The germline V gene has CDR1 LNHNV and CDR2 YYDKDF (reference sequence). CDR3 size: 17 residues. CDR3 residues: CATSRVSDRAPYNEQFF. The CDR3 DNA follows: TGTGCCACCAGCAGAGTCTCGGACAGGGCTCCCTACAATGAGCAGTTCTTC.

CDR3 protein: CASSKEGVRVGNQPQHF. CDR3 sequence (DNA): TGTGCCAGCAGCAAAGAAGGGGTGCGCGTCGGCAATCAGCCCCAGCATTTT. This chain uses TRBV21-1 with TRBJ1-5; the table's TRBD1 call for D was not verified on the DNA. TRBV21-1 constitutes a pseudogene. This CDR3 spans 17 amino acids.

The chain carries TRBV6-1 and TRBJ1-3, with D uncertain. Germline lookup yields CDR1 MNHNS and CDR2 SASEGT. CDR3 length equals 14 residues. The V end lost 2 bases, the J end lost 4 bases, and 9 bases lay between the germline ends. CDR3 amino acids: CASSEFGAGNTIYF. In nucleotides, the CDR3 is TGTGCCAGCAGTGAATTCGGTGCGGGAAACACCATATATTTT.

The chain couples TRBV5-4 to TRBJ2-3; 8 bases agree with TRBD2. The CDR3 contains 17 residues. Germline V CDR1 and CDR2: SGHNT, YYREEE (reference sequence). Trimming removed 0 bases from V and 0 bases from J; junction bases left unmatched: 6. The CDR3 protein is CASSLGRRGASTDTQYF. CDR3 in DNA: TGTGCCAGCAGCTTGGGGAGGCGGGGGGCCAGCACAGATACGCAGTATTTT. Using reference TRBV5-4 and TRBJ2-3 for the parts outside the CDR3, the full variable domain is ETGVTQSPTHLIKTRGQQVTLRCSSQSGHNTVSWYQQALGQGPQFIFQYYREEENGRGNFPPRFSGLQFPNYSSELNVNALELDDSALYLCASSLGRRGASTDTQYFGPGTRLTVL.

The chain carries TRBV6-1 and TRBJ2-5, with TRBD1 identical over 9 bases. The CDR3 is 15 amino acids. Trimming cost V 5 bases and J 5 bases; bases outside gene matches: 9. Germline assignment: CDR1 MNHNS and CDR2 SASEGT. The CDR3 sequence: CASSSRQGGAETQYF. CDR3 sequence (DNA): TGTGCCAGCAGTTCCCGACAGGGGGGTGCGGAGACCCAGTACTTC.

The chain carries TRBV10-1 and TRBJ1-1; 8 bases align to TRBD1. CDR3 length equals 14 residues. The germline gives CDR1 WNHNN, CDR2 SYGVQD (reference sequence). Trimming took 6 bases from V and 1 from J; bases not matched to a gene: 4. The DNA for the CDR3 is TGCGCCAGCAGCTTGGGACAGGCGAACACTGAAGCTTTCTTT. Protein: CASSLGQANTEAFF.

This rearrangement joins TRBV4-1 to TRBJ1-5; 8 bases are a match to TRBD1. The CDR3 loop spans 14 amino acids. V dropped 2 bases and J dropped 13; count of bases not matched to a gene: 10. Germline V lookup: CDR1 MGHRA, CDR2 YSYEKL. The chain's CDR3 is CASSQNPGQESQHF. As DNA, the CDR3 is TGCGCCAGCAGCCAAAATCCGGGACAGGAATCGCAGCATTTT.

The J gene is TRBJ1-1, the V gene TRBV5-6, with D hard to call. Trimming cost V 0 bases and J 1 base, with 7 bases left between them. The CDR3 is 14 residues long. Germline V gene sequence: CDR1 SGHDT, CDR2 YYEEEE. CDR3 sequence: CASSLVQANTEAFF. In DNA, the CDR3 is TGTGCCAGCAGCTTGGTCCAGGCGAACACTGAAGCTTTCTTT.

J is TRBJ2-1 and V is TRBV5-5; 7 bases line up with TRBD2. CDR3 size: 16 residues. V was clipped by 2 bases and J by 1 base; unmatched bases: 6. The germline V gene encodes CDR1 SGHKS and CDR2 YYEKEE (reference sequence). The DNA for the CDR3 is TGTGCCAGCAGCTTTACCGGGGACTATTCCTACAATGAGCAGTTCTTC. Amino acids: CASSFTGDYSYNEQFF.